The next 6 T cell receptor beta chains were all read from a single sample in a study of blood T cells in healthy people across ages. The second PCR ran roughly 6 to 12 cycles with a sample-barcoded 5' primer and J-beta primers. TCRdb analysed the 5' RACE reads with MiXCR anew, one entry per CDR3 protein. The table includes nearly 800,000 distinct CDR3 sequences, around 25% detected once. The data also belong to a second study, concerning T cells of mothers and their children.

The sequenced sample was blood. These TCRs come from a boy between 10 and 17 years old in good health.

To note about this clonotype: A read error may account for a junction end that differs from germline. V usage is TRBV7-2 and J usage is TRBJ1-4; D remains unclear. This CDR3 has 13 residues. CDR1 and CDR2 (germline): SGHTA, FQGNSA. The CDR3 spells CAGSLLQAEKLFF. The DNA of the CDR3 is TGTGCCGGCAGCTTATTACAAGCTGAAAAACTGTTTTTT.

This clonotype has only a few counts. V and J are TRBV29-1 and TRBJ2-5; either TRBD1 or TRBD2 may supply D (6 bases each). With the DNA end fitting TRBJ2-7 better, the J assignment may be wrong. Germline CDR1 reads SQVTM; CDR2 reads ANQGSEA. This CDR3 spans 13 amino acids. CDR3 sequence: CSVGFGGPDEQYF. CDR3 nucleotides: TGCAGCGTTGGTTTTGGGGGGCCTGACGAGCAGTACTTC.

The rearrangement uses TRBV7-2 and TRBJ2-5, with 9 bases fitting TRBD1. The CDR3 is 14 residues long. CDR1 is SGHTA and CDR2 is FQGNSA in the germline V gene. Losses at the gene ends were 4 bases for V and 5 bases for J; bases not matched to a gene: 5. The CDR3 DNA reads as TGTGCCAGCAGCTATACAGGGGGCGCGGAGACCCAGTACTTC. Protein product: CASSYTGGAETQYF.

This sequence joins TRBV20-1 and TRBJ2-7; TRBD2 agrees at 13 bases. The end of the DNA aligns better with TRBJ2-5, so the J call may be wrong. The CDR3 is 19 residues long. Germline CDR1 is DFQATT and CDR2 is SNEGSKA (reference sequence). The CDR3: CSAEPELPGLAGAGETQYF. CDR3 bases: TGCAGTGCTGAACCCGAGCTTCCTGGACTAGCGGGGGCTGGGGAGACCCAGTACTTC.

The V call is TRBV2, the J call TRBJ2-5; 7 bases map to TRBD1. The last part of the DNA fits TRBJ2-1 better; the J call may be wrong. Germline CDR1 reads SNHLY; CDR2 reads FYNNEI. This CDR3 spans 11 amino acids. CDR3 nucleotides: TGTGCCAGCGACAGGGACAATGAGCAGTTCTTC. Its protein is CASDRDNEQFF.

The chain has TRBV29-1 and TRBJ1-5, with TRBD1 matching over 7 bases. CDR3 length: 15 amino acids. Looked up from germline, CDR1 is SQVTM and CDR2 is ANQGSEA. Unmatched junction bases numbered 6, after V lost 4 bases and J lost 0 bases. The CDR3 coding sequence is TGCAGCGTTGTCTTGCAGGGGGATAGCAATCAGCCCCAGCATTTT. Translation: CSVVLQGDSNQPQHF.